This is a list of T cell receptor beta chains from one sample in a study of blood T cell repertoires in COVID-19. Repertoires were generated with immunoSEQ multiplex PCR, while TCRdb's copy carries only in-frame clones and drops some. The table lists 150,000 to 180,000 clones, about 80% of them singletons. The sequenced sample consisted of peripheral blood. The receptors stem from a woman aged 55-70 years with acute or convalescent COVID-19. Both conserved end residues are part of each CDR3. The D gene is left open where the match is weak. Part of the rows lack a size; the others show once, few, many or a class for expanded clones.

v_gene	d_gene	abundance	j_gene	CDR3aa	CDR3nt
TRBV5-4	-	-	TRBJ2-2	CASSARIGELFF	TGTGCCAGCAGCGCGAGAATCGGGGAGCTGTTTTTT
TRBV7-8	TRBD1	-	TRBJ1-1	CASSPGTGETEAFF	TGTGCCAGCAGCCCAGGGACAGGGGAGACTGAAGCTTTCTTT
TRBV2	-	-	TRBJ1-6	CASRGEASPLHF	TGTGCCAGCCGCGGAGAAGCTTCACCCCTCCACTTT
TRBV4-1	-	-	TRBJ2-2	CASSQDPSRGGELFF	TGCGCCAGCAGCCAAGACCCCAGCCGGGGGGGGGAGCTGTTTTTT
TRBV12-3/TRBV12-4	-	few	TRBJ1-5	CASSLQGTQPQHF	TGTGCCAGCAGCCTTCAGGGAACTCAGCCCCAGCATTTT
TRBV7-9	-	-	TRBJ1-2	CASSHLGERTRIDYTF	TGTGCCAGCAGCCACCTGGGCGAACGTACCAGAATCGACTACACCTTC
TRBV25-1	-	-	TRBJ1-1	CASSPRQDSLKAFF	TGTGCCAGCAGTCCCCGGCAAGACTCGCTGAAAGCTTTCTTT
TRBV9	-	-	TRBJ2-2	CASSVVGDTGELFF	TGTGCCAGCAGCGTAGTGGGCGACACCGGGGAGCTGTTTTTT
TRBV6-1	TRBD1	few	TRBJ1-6	CASSEAFTPGQSNSPLHF	TGTGCCAGCAGTGAAGCATTTACTCCGGGACAGTCAAATTCACCCCTCCACTTT
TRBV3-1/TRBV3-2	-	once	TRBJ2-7	CASSRAYEQYF	TGTGCCAGCAGCCGAGCCTACGAGCAGTACTTC
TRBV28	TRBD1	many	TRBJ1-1	CASTGLGGEAEAFF	TGTGCCAGCACCGGGTTAGGGGGCGAAGCTGAAGCTTTCTTT
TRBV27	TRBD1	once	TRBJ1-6	CASSLYGTGFLSSYNSPLHF	TGTGCCAGCAGTTTATACGGGACAGGGTTCCTGAGCTCCTATAATTCACCCCTCCACTTT
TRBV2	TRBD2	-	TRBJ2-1	CASRTLAGVYNEQFF	TGTGCCAGCAGGACGTTAGCGGGGGTGTACAATGAGCAGTTCTTC
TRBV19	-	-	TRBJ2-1	CASRPLPLSKGGPSEQFF	TGTGCCAGTAGGCCTTTACCCCTCTCTAAGGGGGGGCCAAGTGAGCAGTTCTTC
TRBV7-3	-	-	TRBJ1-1	CASSLNPDSEAFF	TGTGCCAGCAGCTTAAACCCGGACAGTGAAGCTTTCTTT
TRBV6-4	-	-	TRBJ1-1	CASSREENTEAFF	TGTGCCAGTAGCAGGGAGGAGAACACTGAAGCTTTCTTT
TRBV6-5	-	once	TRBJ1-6	CASSLAGSSNSPLHF	TGTGCCAGCAGTCTCGCGGGCTCGAGTAATTCACCCCTCCACTTT
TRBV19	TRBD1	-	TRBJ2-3	CASRTGGTDTQYF	TGTGCCAGCAGGACAGGGGGCACAGATACGCAGTATTTT
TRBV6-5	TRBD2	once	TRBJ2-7	CASRTSGGRYEQYF	TGTGCCAGCAGAACTAGCGGGGGCCGCTACGAGCAGTACTTC
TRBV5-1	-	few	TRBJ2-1	CASSLDGSSYNEQFF	TGCGCCAGCAGCCTAGACGGGAGTTCCTACAATGAGCAGTTCTTC
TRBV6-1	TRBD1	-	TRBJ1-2	CASSERRDSDGYTF	TGTGCCAGCAGTGAAAGGCGGGACAGCGATGGCTACACCTTC
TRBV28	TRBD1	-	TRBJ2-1	CASSPLWLQGGNYNEQFF	TGTGCCAGCAGTCCTTTATGGCTTCAAGGGGGCAACTACAATGAGCAGTTCTTC
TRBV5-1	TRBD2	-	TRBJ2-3	CASSLPTGTSGADTQYF	TGCGCCAGCAGCCTGCCGACCGGGACTAGCGGCGCAGATACGCAGTATTTT
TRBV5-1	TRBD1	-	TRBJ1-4	CASSLTTQGEKLFF	TGCGCCAGCAGCTTGACAACACAGGGGGAAAAACTGTTTTTT
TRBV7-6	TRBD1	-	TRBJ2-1	CASSREGTGGWREQFF	TGTGCCAGCAGCCGAGAGGGGACAGGGGGCTGGAGGGAGCAGTTCTTC
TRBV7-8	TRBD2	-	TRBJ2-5	CASSPVGLAGGGETQYF	TGTGCCAGCAGCCCGGTGGGACTAGCGGGGGGTGGAGAGACCCAGTACTTC
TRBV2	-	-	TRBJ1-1	CASSEMTLREAFF	TGTGCCAGCAGTGAAATGACGCTCAGGGAAGCTTTCTTT
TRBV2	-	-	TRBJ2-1	CASTKSREQFF	TGTGCCAGCACCAAATCGCGTGAGCAGTTCTTC
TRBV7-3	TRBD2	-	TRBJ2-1	CASSGSPGEGLYNEQFF	TGTGCCAGCAGCGGGTCCCCGGGGGAGGGGCTTTACAATGAGCAGTTCTTC
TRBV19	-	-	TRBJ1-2	CASSVGAGMRGYTF	TGTGCCAGTAGTGTGGGGGCAGGGATGAGGGGCTACACCTTC
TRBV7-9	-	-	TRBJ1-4	CASSAGTPTNEKLFF	TGTGCCAGCAGCGCCGGGACACCAACTAATGAAAAACTGTTTTTT
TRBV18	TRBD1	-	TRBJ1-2	CASSTNVGQGADGYTF	TGTGCCAGCTCAACCAATGTGGGACAGGGGGCAGATGGCTACACCTTC
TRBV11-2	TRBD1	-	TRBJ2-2	CASSRDRENTGELFF	TGTGCCAGCAGTCGGGACAGGGAGAACACCGGGGAGCTGTTTTTT
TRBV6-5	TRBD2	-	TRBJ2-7	CASSWSSGGAYEQYF	TGTGCCAGCAGTTGGTCTAGCGGGGGGGCCTACGAGCAGTACTTC
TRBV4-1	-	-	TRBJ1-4	CASSQGEGRTGEKLFF	TGCGCCAGCAGCCAAGGCGAGGGCAGGACTGGTGAAAAACTGTTTTTT
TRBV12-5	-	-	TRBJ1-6	CASGLVRGRGNSPLHF	TGTGCTAGTGGTTTGGTACGCGGCAGGGGAAATTCACCCCTCCACTTT
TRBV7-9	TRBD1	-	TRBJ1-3	CASSSGQGRGNTIYF	TGTGCCAGCAGCTCGGGACAGGGGAGAGGAAACACCATATATTTT
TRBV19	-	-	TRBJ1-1	CASSISVALRLNTEAFF	TGTGCCAGTAGTATTAGTGTAGCCCTGCGCTTGAACACTGAAGCTTTCTTT
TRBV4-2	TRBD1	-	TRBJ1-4	CASSPGTGGTGEKLFF	TGTGCCAGCAGCCCAGGGACAGGCGGGACGGGTGAAAAACTGTTTTTT
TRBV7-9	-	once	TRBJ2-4	CASSFQGGIQYF	TGTGCCAGCAGCTTTCAGGGAGGCATTCAGTACTTC
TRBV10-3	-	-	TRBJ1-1	CAITSLQGNTEAFF	TGTGCCATCACTTCCCTACAGGGGAACACTGAAGCTTTCTTT
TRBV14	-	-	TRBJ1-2	CASSQAGGYFNYGYTF	TGTGCCAGCAGCCAAGCCGGGGGATATTTTAACTATGGCTACACCTTC
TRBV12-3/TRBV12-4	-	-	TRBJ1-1	CASSFHTRGAFF	TGTGCCAGCAGTTTTCATACGCGCGGAGCTTTCTTT
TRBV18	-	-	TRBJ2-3	CASSPPRRGVRDTQYF	TGTGCCAGCTCACCACCGCGCAGGGGGGTTCGAGATACGCAGTATTTT
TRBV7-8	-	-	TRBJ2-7	CASSLAAAGAVSSYEQYF	TGTGCCAGCAGCTTAGCGGCGGCGGGGGCCGTCAGCTCCTACGAGCAGTACTTC
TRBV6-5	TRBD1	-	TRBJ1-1	CASNGVGTANTEAFF	TGTGCCAGCAACGGGGTTGGGACAGCGAACACTGAAGCTTTCTTT
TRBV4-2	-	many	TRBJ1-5	CASSQDMTAYHQPQHF	TGTGCCAGCAGCCAAGATATGACAGCCTACCATCAGCCCCAGCATTTT
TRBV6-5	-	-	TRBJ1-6	CASRRENNSPLHF	TGTGCCAGCAGAAGGGAGAATAATTCACCCCTCCACTTT
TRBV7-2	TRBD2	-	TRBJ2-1	CASSLGLAGRDEQFF	TGTGCCAGCAGCCTGGGACTAGCGGGGCGTGATGAGCAGTTCTTC
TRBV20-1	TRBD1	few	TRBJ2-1	CSASSGTGYYNEQFF	TGCAGTGCTAGTTCCGGGACAGGGTACTACAATGAGCAGTTCTTC
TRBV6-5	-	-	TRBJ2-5	CATHRETQYF	TGTGCCACCCATCGGGAGACCCAGTACTTC
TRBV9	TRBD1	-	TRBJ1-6	CASSVDGRGRGDSPLHF	TGTGCCAGCAGCGTAGACGGCAGGGGGCGCGGTGATTCACCCCTCCACTTT
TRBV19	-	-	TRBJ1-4	CASSMVGRKLFF	TGTGCCAGTAGTATGGTAGGGAGGAAACTGTTTTTT
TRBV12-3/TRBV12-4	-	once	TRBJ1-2	CASRVGQYGYTF	TGTGCCAGCAGGGTAGGACAGTATGGCTACACCTTC
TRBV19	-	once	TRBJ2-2	CASRRTPSAENTGELFF	TGTGCCAGCCGAAGGACACCCTCGGCGGAGAACACCGGGGAGCTGTTTTTT
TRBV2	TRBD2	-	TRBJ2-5	CASTSASGGGETQYF	TGTGCCAGCACCTCTGCTAGCGGGGGGGGTGAGACCCAGTACTTC
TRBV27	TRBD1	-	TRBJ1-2	CASREQGAGGYTF	TGTGCCAGCAGAGAACAGGGGGCAGGTGGCTACACCTTC